Shown below are 26 T cell receptor beta chains from a single sample sequenced in a study of cytomegalovirus exposure and HLA in healthy donors. Primers included in the PCR were 60 Vbeta and 13 Jbeta primers. TCRdb's table, derived via immunoSEQ multiplex PCR, lists solely in-frame clones and lacks some. The sample consists of some 150,000 clones, 75% to 80% of them appearing once. Sequences were obtained from PBMCs. These receptors came from a male donor in good health and CMV-seronegative.

There are a few counts of this clone. This sequence joins TRBV7-9 and TRBJ2-3; no clear D gene. The CDR3 totals 15 residues. The V and J ends lost 4 bases and 3 bases respectively, with 14 bases between them. Germline-derived CDR1 and CDR2 are SEHNR and FQNEAQ (reference sequence). Written as DNA, the CDR3 is TGTGCCAGCAGCTACCGCTCAACGAGTACAGATACGCAGTATTTT. Translation: CASSYRSTSTDTQYF.

Comment on this clone: Other DNA sequences in this specimen translate into the identical CDR3. The chain has TRBV30 and TRBJ2-5, with D perhaps TRBD1 (6 bases). The J call is doubtful: the DNA matches TRBJ2-7 better. Germline V CDR1 and CDR2: GTSNPN, SVGIG (reference sequence). The CDR3 sequence is 15 residues long. This CDR3 reads CAWSVAPGTSYEQYF. CDR3 sequence (DNA): TGTGCCTGGAGCGTAGCCCCTGGGACATCTTACGAGCAGTACTTC.

The J gene is TRBJ1-1, the V gene TRBV5-8; TRBD1 matches 7 bases. The germline V gene encodes CDR1 SGHTS and CDR2 YDEGEE. Trimming removed 5 bases from V and 5 bases from J; junction bases left unmatched: 9. The CDR3 contains 14 residues. DNA of the CDR3: TGTGCCAGCAGGACAAGACAGGGTTTGACTGAAGCTTTCTTT. Protein product: CASRTRQGLTEAFF.

The chain carries TRBV14 and TRBJ2-5, with D possibly matching TRBD1 (5 bases). The better agreement between TRBJ2-7 and the DNA end casts doubt on the J call. CDR1 is SGHDN, CDR2 FVKESK, per germline. The CDR3 covers 14 residues. The CDR3 is CASSRLGQGYEQYF. The DNA of the CDR3 is TGTGCCAGCAGCCGGTTAGGGCAGGGCTACGAGCAGTACTTC.

The CDR3 loop is CAWSIYPRGGPEAFF. CDR3 DNA sequence: TGTGCCTGGAGTATCTATCCTCGGGGGGGACCTGAAGCTTTCTTT. The rearrangement links TRBV30 to TRBJ1-1; tentative D call: TRBD1 (5 bases). V was trimmed by 2 bases and J by 6 bases, leaving 19 bases between them. Germline V gives CDR1 GTSNPN, CDR2 SVGIG (reference sequence). The CDR3 is made up of 15 amino acids.

This rearrangement joins TRBV4-1 to TRBJ1-4, with D unclear. CDR1 MGHRA and CDR2 YSYEKL come from the germline V gene. This CDR3 has 16 residues. V was shortened by 4 bases and J by 8 bases, with 20 bases between the two germline ends. CDR3 in amino acids: CASSPPGGSVGEKLFF. The CDR3 coding sequence is TGCGCCAGCAGCCCCCCGGGTGGGAGTGTAGGGGAAAAACTGTTTTTT.

Turning to this clone: A junction end diverges from the germline sequence, so it may reflect a read error. The CDR3 nucleotides read TGTTCCAGCAGCTTTAGCTCCCTTAACTATGGCTACACCTTC. This encodes CSSSFSSLNYGYTF. V usage is TRBV7-9 and J usage is TRBJ1-2; D is undetermined. This CDR3 spans 14 amino acids. Germline V gene lookup returns CDR1 SEHNR and CDR2 FQNEAQ (reference sequence). The complete variable domain, with remaining parts taken from reference TRBV7-9 and TRBJ1-2, reads DTGVSQNPRHKITKRGQNVTFRCDPISEHNRLYWYRQTLGQGPEFLTYFQNEAQLEKSRLLSDRFSAERPKGSFSTLEIQRTEQGDSAMYLCSSSFSSLNYGYTFGSGTRLTVV.

For this clone: Relative to the germline gene, one junction end is altered; a read error may explain this. The chain combines TRBV7-9 with TRBJ2-7; 7 bases fit TRBD1. Per the germline V gene, CDR1 is SEHNR and CDR2 is FQNEAQ (reference sequence). The CDR3 spans 13 residues. The CDR3 protein is CSSSSDRVGEQYF. Here the CDR3 DNA reads TGTTCCAGCAGCTCCGACAGGGTAGGTGAGCAGTACTTC.

CDR3 nucleotide sequence: TGCGCCAGCAGCCACACATTGGACAGGATTCTTAACTATGGCTACACCTTC. Translated, it gives CASSHTLDRILNYGYTF. The chain has TRBV4-3 and TRBJ1-2; 7 bases are shared with TRBD1. This CDR3 spans 17 amino acids. Trimming took 3 bases from V and 1 from J; bases not matched to a gene: 11. Per the germline V gene, CDR1 is LGHNA and CDR2 is YSLEER.

J is TRBJ2-1 and V is TRBV10-3; 11 nucleotides agree with TRBD2. Trimming took 10 bases from V and 7 from J; bases not matched to a gene: 12. CDR1 and CDR2 (germline): ENHRY, SYGVKD. This CDR3 region has 15 residues. The CDR3 bases are TGTGCCAGCCTGCCGGGACTAGCGGCCGCGAATGAGCAGTTCTTC. Translated: CASLPGLAAANEQFF.

The rearrangement uses TRBV18 and TRBJ1-2; TRBD1 might be the D (6 bases). CDR1 KGHSH and CDR2 LQKENI come from the germline V gene. There are 15 residues in the CDR3. The ends were cut back, 3 bases at V and 4 bases at J, with 15 bases in the middle. DNA of the CDR3: TGTGCCAGCTCACCTATTGAACAGGGAATCTATGGCTACACCTTC. Its protein is CASSPIEQGIYGYTF. Full variable domain (remainder filled in from reference TRBV18 and TRBJ1-2): NAGVMQNPRHLVRRRGQEARLRCSPMKGHSHVYWYRQLPEEGLKFMVYLQKENIIDESGMPKERFSAEFPKEGPSILRIQQVVRGDSAAYFCASSPIEQGIYGYTFGSGTRLTVV.

This clone was counted a few times. V gene TRBV2 combines with J gene TRBJ1-2, with 8 bases that match TRBD1. Germline CDR1 reads SNHLY; CDR2 reads FYNNEI. V lost 6 bases, J lost 5 bases, and 11 bases stayed unmatched. CDR3 length equals 15 residues. CDR3 protein: CASRESQGALYGYTF. In DNA form, the CDR3 reads TGTGCCAGCAGGGAGAGTCAGGGGGCCCTGTATGGCTACACCTTC.

The V gene is TRBV15, the J gene TRBJ2-1; 12 positions match TRBD1. The CDR3 runs to 15 residues. Germline V lookup: CDR1 LNHNV, CDR2 YYDKDF (reference sequence). After removal of 0 bases from V and 9 bases from J, the junction contained 3 bases not matched to a gene. The CDR3, as DNA: TGTGCCACCAGCAGAGAGGGGACAGGGGGCCCTGAGCAGTTCTTC. Protein: CATSREGTGGPEQFF.

The chain links TRBV6-4 to TRBJ2-3; D remains ambiguous. The CDR3 runs 13 residues. Germline V CDR1 and CDR2: MRHNA, SNTAGT. Trimming shortened V by 4 bases and J by 3 bases, and 8 bases separated the two germline ends. CDR3 sequence (DNA): TGTGCCAGCAGTGCCCTAATGACAGATACGCAGTATTTT. It codes for CASSALMTDTQYF.

The chain couples TRBV5-4 to TRBJ1-6; D not resolved. The CDR3 is 17 amino acids. Germline V gene data show CDR1 as SGHNT and CDR2 as YYREEE (reference sequence). The V and J ends lost 5 bases and 2 bases respectively, with 17 bases between them. CDR3 residues: CASSSPTPGPYNSPLHF. The CDR3 nucleotides are TGTGCCAGCAGTTCTCCCACCCCCGGTCCCTATAATTCACCCCTCCACTTT.

V usage is TRBV19 and J usage is TRBJ1-2; no firm D call. Germline-derived CDR1 and CDR2 are LNHDA and SQIVND (reference sequence). The V gene lost 2 bases and the J gene lost 5 bases, with 6 bases spanning the gap. The CDR3 is 12 amino acids. The CDR3 DNA follows: TGTGCCAGTAGTATACGAGGGTATGGCTACACCTTC. Translated: CASSIRGYGYTF.

This chain links TRBV5-5 with TRBJ2-7; TRBD1 matches 8 bases. Germline V lookup: CDR1 SGHKS, CDR2 YYEKEE (reference sequence). The CDR3 is made up of 18 amino acids. J was trimmed by 3 bases and V by 0 bases; bases with no gene match: 14. CDR3 bases: TGTGCCAGCAGCTTGGGGAGGAATTCAGGACAGGGCTACTACGAGCAGTACTTC. Amino acid sequence: CASSLGRNSGQGYYEQYF. Filled out from reference TRBV5-5 and TRBJ2-7, the complete variable domain reads DAGVTQSPTHLIKTRGQQVTLRCSPISGHKSVSWYQQVLGQGPQFIFQYYEKEERGRGNFPDRFSARQFPNYSSELNVNALLLGDSALYLCASSLGRNSGQGYYEQYFGPGTRLTVT.

This chain uses TRBV11-1 with TRBJ1-2; tentative D call: TRBD1 (5 bases). This CDR3 spans 15 amino acids. Trimming removed 1 base at V and 4 bases at J, with 13 bases between. CDR1 and CDR2 from the germline V gene are SGHAT and FQDESV (reference sequence). CDR3 DNA sequence: TGTGCCAGCAGCTTAGAACGGGGGACTAGCTATGGCTACACCTTC. Translated, it gives CASSLERGTSYGYTF.

This clone was counted a few times. The chain uses TRBV30 and TRBJ1-5; 10 bases are a match to TRBD1. The CDR3 runs to 15 residues. V shed 0 bases, J shed 7 bases, and the junction held 6 bases outside the gene matches. Germline CDR1 is GTSNPN and CDR2 is SVGIG (reference sequence). CDR3 residues: CAWSVGTGAGQPQHF. CDR3 nucleotide sequence: TGTGCCTGGAGTGTCGGGACAGGGGCAGGCCAGCCCCAGCATTTT. Together with reference TRBV30 and TRBJ1-5, the CDR3 gives the full variable domain: SQTIHQWPATLVQPVGSPLSLECTVEGTSNPNLYWYRQAAGRGLQLLFYSVGIGQISSEVPQNLSASRPQDRQFILSSKKLLLSDSGFYLCAWSVGTGAGQPQHFGDGTRLSIL.

J is TRBJ1-2 and V is TRBV6-1; 7 nucleotides line up with TRBD1. The CDR3 is made up of 16 amino acids. V gave up 0 bases and J gave up 7 bases; unmatched junction bases: 11. From germline, CDR1 is MNHNS and CDR2 SASEGT. The chain's CDR3 is CASSEALLGQGGGYTF. In DNA, the CDR3 is TGTGCCAGCAGTGAAGCGCTTCTTGGGCAGGGGGGTGGCTACACCTTC.

The rearrangement uses TRBV4-1 and TRBJ1-3; D is unresolved. Trimming cost V 0 bases and J 0 bases, with 12 bases left between them. The CDR3 consists of 17 residues. Per the germline V gene, CDR1 is MGHRA and CDR2 is YSYEKL. The CDR3 nucleotides read TGCGCCAGCAGCCAAGATCCCCGGGGAGGCTCTGGAAACACCATATATTTT. It is translated as CASSQDPRGGSGNTIYF.

The chain recombines TRBV5-6 with TRBJ2-7; 7 bases are a match to TRBD2. V lost 0 bases to trimming and J lost 4 bases; unmatched junction nucleotides: 4. The CDR3 is 14 amino acids. CDR1 is SGHDT and CDR2 is YYEEEE in the germline V gene. DNA for the CDR3: TGTGCCAGCAGCTTGGGACCACTAGCGTACGAGCAGTACTTC. It translates to CASSLGPLAYEQYF.

Only a few counts were recorded for this clone. The V and J genes are TRBV7-3 and TRBJ2-5, with 8 positions matching TRBD1. CDR1 SGHTA and CDR2 FQGTGA come from the germline V gene. V dropped 5 bases and J dropped 5; count of bases not matched to a gene: 7. The CDR3 consists of 14 residues. The DNA for the CDR3 is TGTGCCAGCAGCCCAGGGGGCCGGCGGGAGACCCAGTACTTC. This encodes CASSPGGRRETQYF.

In its sample, this clone was seen a few times. The chain is built from TRBV19 and TRBJ2-5, with a weak D call TRBD1 (5 bases). The CDR3 runs to 14 residues. V shed 0 bases and J shed 5 bases, with 10 bases lying between them. CDR1 and CDR2 (germline): LNHDA, SQIVND (reference sequence). The CDR3 sequence is CASSIDPNRETQYF. The CDR3 DNA sequence: TGTGCCAGTAGTATAGACCCTAACAGGGAGACCCAGTACTTC.

The gene calls are TRBV11-2 and TRBJ2-7; a possible D gene is TRBD2 (5 bases). The V end was cut by 5 bases, the J end by 3 bases, with 14 bases between. The CDR3 totals 14 residues. Per the germline V gene, CDR1 is SGHAT and CDR2 is FQNNGV. The CDR3 loop is CASSPGSTYYEQYF. The DNA for the CDR3 is TGTGCCAGCAGCCCGGGGTCAACCTACTACGAGCAGTACTTC.

A few counts support this clone. J is TRBJ1-4 and V is TRBV2; 9 nucleotides line up with TRBD1. CDR3 length equals 15 residues. After removal of 8 bases from V and 8 bases from J, the junction contained 12 bases not matched to a gene. In germline, CDR1 is SNHLY, CDR2 FYNNEI. The CDR3 protein is CASLPPGTGREKLFF. The CDR3 DNA sequence: TGTGCCAGCCTACCACCCGGGACAGGGAGAGAAAAACTGTTTTTT. Full variable domain (outside the CDR3, taken from reference TRBV2 and TRBJ1-4): EPEVTQTPSHQVTQMGQEVILRCVPISNHLYFYWYRQILGQKVEFLVSFYNNEISEKSEIFDDQFSVERPDGSNFTLKIRSTKLEDSAMYFCASLPPGTGREKLFFGSGTQLSVL.